These 25 T cell receptor beta chains share one sample of origin, sequenced in a study of CD8+ T cells in alopecia areata (dated by TCRdb to 2016 to 2018). Library prep was done by the immunoSEQ multiplex PCR assay. RNA was extracted from all samples and reverse transcribed into cDNA, which served as template for TCR sequencing. TCRdb stores this immuneACCESS table with in-frame sequences only. Part of the clones is absent; in the studies checked, under half of the shortfall reflects unresolved V genes, and no reason is known for the rest. The sample contains 150,000 to 200,000 clones, 50% to 70% of them found a single time. The ten largest make up roughly 1.3% of the sample. According to the study, the label for this sample's treatment or condition signals: oral pan-JAK inhibitor, 5-10 mg twice daily. Source: CD4+ T cells sorted from blood, taken between weeks 49 and 50, from a patient treated with tofacitinib. These receptor sequences come from a human donor with alopecia areata.

Worth noting for this clone: Additional DNA sequences in this sample encode the identical CDR3. The chain couples TRBV29-1 to TRBJ2-7, with a weak D call TRBD1 (6 bases). From germline, CDR1 is SQVTM and CDR2 ANQGSEA. The CDR3 totals 12 residues. Trimming took 6 bases from V and 2 from J, leaving 11 bases between them. The CDR3 region has the DNA TGCAGCGTGGCTACAGGGCCCTACGAGCAGTACTTC. It specifies CSVATGPYEQYF.

This clone was detected a few times. J is TRBJ2-7 and V is TRBV25-1; 7 positions match TRBD1. Germline CDR1 MGHDK, CDR2 SYGVNS. The junction had 7 bases not matched to a gene; V was cut back by 6 bases and J by 2 bases. This CDR3 has 14 amino acids. The CDR3 protein is CASRPTGNAYEQYF. The CDR3 coding sequence is TGTGCCAGCAGACCGACAGGGAATGCCTACGAGCAGTACTTC.

This chain connects TRBV2 to TRBJ2-5; 10 bases line up with TRBD2. Germline lookup yields CDR1 SNHLY and CDR2 FYNNEI. The CDR3 runs 16 residues. V lost 2 bases to trimming and J lost 0 bases; unmatched junction nucleotides: 3. Written as DNA, the CDR3 is TGTGCCAGCAGTGAACAGACTAGCGGGTACCAAGAGACCCAGTACTTC. This sequence encodes CASSEQTSGYQETQYF.

A word on this clone: Other DNA sequences of this sample code for an identical CDR3. This rearrangement joins TRBV4-3 to TRBJ2-7; no definite D call. The CDR3 is 13 residues long. The V and J ends lost 1 base and 0 bases respectively, with 4 bases between them. Germline loops: CDR1 LGHNA, CDR2 YSLEER. The CDR3 reads CASSQGLSYEQYF. For the CDR3, the DNA is TGCGCCAGCAGCCAAGGACTCTCCTACGAGCAGTACTTC.

The rearrangement links TRBV15 to TRBJ1-2, with 7 bases that match TRBD1. This CDR3 has 15 amino acids. Trimming took 1 base from V and 4 from J; bases not matched to a gene: 6. In germline, CDR1 is LNHNV, CDR2 YYDKDF (reference sequence). The CDR3 loop is CATSRGDREPYGYTF. The CDR3 DNA is TGTGCCACCAGCAGAGGAGACAGGGAGCCCTATGGCTACACCTTC.

This chain uses TRBV29-1 with TRBJ2-5; 7 nucleotides line up with TRBD2. The CDR3 loop spans 11 amino acids. Trimming cost V 8 bases and J 2 bases; bases outside gene matches: 2. In germline, CDR1 is SQVTM, CDR2 ANQGSEA. The CDR3 DNA sequence: TGCAGCCTGCGGGAGCAAGAGACCCAGTACTTC. This gives the protein CSLREQETQYF.

The V and J genes are TRBV10-3 and TRBJ1-1; D gene unclear. The germline V gene has CDR1 ENHRY and CDR2 SYGVKD. Trimming removed 5 bases from V and 3 bases from J, with 7 bases in between. CDR3 size: 12 residues. DNA of the CDR3: TGTGCCATCAGTACAGCATACACTGAAGCTTTCTTT. It yields the protein CAISTAYTEAFF.

A few counts support this clone. The chain links TRBV30 to TRBJ2-3; TRBD2 matches 7 bases. Trimming cost V 2 bases and J 1 base; bases outside gene matches: 9. This CDR3 has 16 residues. The germline V gene encodes CDR1 GTSNPN and CDR2 SVGIG (reference sequence). CDR3 loop: CAWSTNRGVRTDTQYF. In DNA form, the CDR3 reads TGTGCCTGGAGTACCAATCGGGGGGTCCGCACAGATACGCAGTATTTT.

The J gene is TRBJ1-2, the V gene TRBV25-1; D perhaps matches TRBD1 (6 bases). Looked up from germline, CDR1 is MGHDK and CDR2 is SYGVNS. V lost 6 bases, J lost 6 bases, and 14 bases lay in between. The CDR3 is 13 residues long. The CDR3 DNA is TGTGCCAGCAGAGGACAGAATCGCGATGGCTACACCTTC. Translated, it gives CASRGQNRDGYTF.

This clone was detected a few times. This sequence joins TRBV29-1 and TRBJ1-5; 9 positions match TRBD1. The V and J ends lost 6 bases and 5 bases, in that order; junction bases with no gene match: 14. Germline V gene data show CDR1 as SQVTM and CDR2 as ANQGSEA. The CDR3 runs 16 residues. DNA of the CDR3: TGCAGCGTCACAGGGGGCTTCCCCACGTGGGATCAGCCCCAGCATTTT. Residues: CSVTGGFPTWDQPQHF. Looking up the rest from reference TRBV29-1 and TRBJ1-5 gives the full variable domain: SAVISQKPSRDICQRGTSLTIQCQVDSQVTMMFWYRQQPGQSLTLIATANQGSEATYESGFVIDKFPISRPNLTFSTLTVSNMSPEDSSIYLCSVTGGFPTWDQPQHFGDGTRLSIL.

The rearrangement uses TRBV7-3 and TRBJ2-1, with D maybe TRBD2 (6 bases). Trimming cost V 0 bases and J 7 bases, with 10 bases left between them. Germline V lookup: CDR1 SGHTA, CDR2 FQGTGA. The CDR3 runs to 14 residues. The CDR3 DNA reads as TGTGCCAGCAGCTTAACCCCACTAGCAAATGAGCAGTTCTTC. Translating it yields CASSLTPLANEQFF.

This chain joins TRBV11-3 and TRBJ2-5; 9 bases line up with TRBD1. There are 14 residues in the CDR3. The V gene's germline CDR1 is SGHNT and CDR2 YENEEA. Trimming removed 5 bases from V and 5 bases from J; junction bases left unmatched: 6. This CDR3 is CASSPTGGQETQYF. The CDR3 nucleotides are TGTGCCAGCAGCCCGACAGGGGGACAGGAGACCCAGTACTTC.

This chain links TRBV7-2 with TRBJ2-2; TRBD1 agrees at 8 bases. V lost 2 bases to trimming and J lost 7 bases; unmatched junction nucleotides: 6. The CDR3 has 15 residues. CDR1 and CDR2 from the germline V gene are SGHTA and FQGNSA. The CDR3 DNA follows: TGTGCCAGCAGCTTATCGGCAGGGGGCATCGGGGAGCTGTTTTTT. It is translated as CASSLSAGGIGELFF.

The V call is TRBV2, the J call TRBJ1-2; 9 bases are a match to TRBD1. V was pared by 4 bases and J by 7 bases, with 10 bases of the junction left unmatched. Germline CDR1 and CDR2: SNHLY and FYNNEI. This CDR3 has 15 amino acids. Here the CDR3 reads CASSVTGGGFGGYTF. In DNA form, the CDR3 reads TGTGCCAGCAGTGTCACAGGGGGCGGGTTTGGTGGCTACACCTTC.

To note about this clone: Other DNA sequences in the sample encode the same CDR3. The V gene is TRBV29-1, the J gene TRBJ1-2; 8 positions match TRBD1. V lost 6 bases, J lost 7 bases, and 4 bases stayed unmatched. The CDR3 extends over 11 amino acids. Germline-derived CDR1 and CDR2 are SQVTM and ANQGSEA. CDR3 residues: CSVGQGGGYTF. CDR3 in DNA: TGCAGCGTCGGACAGGGCGGTGGCTACACCTTC.

The gene calls are TRBV2 and TRBJ1-2; D ambiguous. V lost 4 bases and J 8 bases, leaving 14 bases between the germline ends. Germline loops: CDR1 SNHLY, CDR2 FYNNEI. The CDR3 has 13 residues. The CDR3 DNA is TGTGCCAGCAGTGTTATAGAAGGCGGCGGCTACACCTTC. This translates into CASSVIEGGGYTF. Full variable domain (outside the CDR3, taken from reference TRBV2 and TRBJ1-2): EPEVTQTPSHQVTQMGQEVILRCVPISNHLYFYWYRQILGQKVEFLVSFYNNEISEKSEIFDDQFSVERPDGSNFTLKIRSTKLEDSAMYFCASSVIEGGGYTFGSGTRLTVV.

This clone was recorded a few times. V and J are TRBV4-1 and TRBJ2-2; D might be TRBD1 or TRBD2, each matching 5 bases. V was shortened by 0 bases and J by 4 bases, with 9 bases between the two germline ends. CDR3 length: 15 amino acids. In germline, CDR1 is MGHRA, CDR2 YSYEKL. CDR3 bases: TGCGCCAGCAGCCAAGATCAAGGGACCACCGGGGAGCTGTTTTTT. It specifies CASSQDQGTTGELFF.

This clone was recorded a few times. The chain joins TRBV29-1 to TRBJ2-7; weak D call: TRBD1 (5 bases). Trimming stripped 4 bases from V and 2 bases from J, with 12 bases between. The CDR3 totals 13 residues. Germline CDR1 SQVTM, CDR2 ANQGSEA. The CDR3 here is CSVGGRVTYEQYF. CDR3 bases: TGCAGCGTTGGGGGCAGGGTAACCTACGAGCAGTACTTC.

The chain links TRBV29-1 to TRBJ2-5; D uncertain. Germline lookup yields CDR1 SQVTM and CDR2 ANQGSEA. The CDR3 spans 15 residues. V was cut by 0 bases and J by 4 bases, with 15 bases left in between. Written as DNA, the CDR3 is TGCAGCGTTGAAGATAGCTTCACGGTGCGAGAGACCCAGTACTTC. Residues: CSVEDSFTVRETQYF. The full variable domain, in which reference TRBV29-1 and TRBJ2-5 provide the parts outside the CDR3, is SAVISQKPSRDICQRGTSLTIQCQVDSQVTMMFWYRQQPGQSLTLIATANQGSEATYESGFVIDKFPISRPNLTFSTLTVSNMSPEDSSIYLCSVEDSFTVRETQYFGPGTRLLVL.

This chain joins TRBV9 and TRBJ2-5, with D hard to call. V was trimmed by 0 bases and J by 3 bases, leaving 18 bases between them. The germline V gene encodes CDR1 SGDLS and CDR2 YYNGEE. This CDR3 spans 17 amino acids. CDR3 in amino acids: CASSVASSSGPKETQYF. CDR3 in DNA: TGTGCCAGCAGCGTAGCTTCTTCGTCGGGTCCAAAAGAGACCCAGTACTTC.

As regards this clone: This specimen includes other DNA sequences encoding the same CDR3. This chain uses TRBV5-1 with TRBJ2-7; D possibly corresponds to TRBD2 (6 bases). The germline V gene encodes CDR1 SGHRS and CDR2 YFSETQ. The V and J ends lost 4 bases and 4 bases respectively, with 6 bases between them. The CDR3 totals 11 residues. As DNA, the CDR3 is TGCGCCAGCAGCCGGGGGTACGAGCAGTACTTC. Translated: CASSRGYEQYF.

This rearrangement joins TRBV29-1 to TRBJ1-5; the match to TRBD1 covers 8 bases. This CDR3 contains 13 residues. With V trimmed by 4 bases and J by 7 bases, 6 bases remained unmatched. CDR1 and CDR2 (germline): SQVTM, ANQGSEA. The CDR3 DNA reads as TGCAGCGTTGGGGGACAGGCTGGGCAGCCCCAGCATTTT. This codes for CSVGGQAGQPQHF.

This clone was observed a handful of times. This sequence joins TRBV29-1 and TRBJ1-2, with TRBD1 matching over 7 bases. The germline gives CDR1 SQVTM, CDR2 ANQGSEA. CDR3 length equals 12 residues. Germline trimming cut 2 bases from V and 4 bases from J; bases unmatched to any gene: 1. CDR3 loop: CSVEQGGYGYTF. The CDR3 region has the DNA TGCAGCGTTGAACAGGGGGGCTATGGCTACACCTTC.

This clone was counted between two and nine times. The chain is built from TRBV4-3 and TRBJ2-3; 16 positions match TRBD2. CDR1 is LGHNA, CDR2 YSLEER, per germline. J gave up 7 bases and V 0 bases, and 7 bases lay outside the gene matches. The CDR3 extends over 18 amino acids. The CDR3 nucleotides are TGCGCCAGCAGCCAAGACCCGGGACTAGCGGGGGGGCTGTATACGCAGTATTTT. Residues: CASSQDPGLAGGLYTQYF.

V and J are TRBV4-3 and TRBJ1-6; 7 nucleotides match TRBD1. Germline V gene sequence: CDR1 LGHNA, CDR2 YSLEER. The junction had 10 bases not matched to a gene; V was cut back by 4 bases and J by 7 bases. This CDR3 has 16 residues. Here the CDR3 reads CASSRDPGQLNSPLHF. The CDR3 DNA is TGCGCCAGCAGCCGAGATCCGGGACAGCTAAATTCACCCCTCCACTTT.